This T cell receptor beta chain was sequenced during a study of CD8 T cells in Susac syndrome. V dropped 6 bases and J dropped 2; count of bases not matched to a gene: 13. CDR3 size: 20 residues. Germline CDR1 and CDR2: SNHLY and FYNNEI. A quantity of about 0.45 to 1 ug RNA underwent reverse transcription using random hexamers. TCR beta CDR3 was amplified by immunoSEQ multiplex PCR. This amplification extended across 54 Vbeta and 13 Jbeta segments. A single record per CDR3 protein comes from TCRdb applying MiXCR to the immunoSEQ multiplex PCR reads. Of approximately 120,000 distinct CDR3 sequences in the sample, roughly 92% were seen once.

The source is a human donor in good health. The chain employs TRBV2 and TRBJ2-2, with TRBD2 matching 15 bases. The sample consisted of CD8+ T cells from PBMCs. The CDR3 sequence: CASSNTGTSGRKPNTGELFF. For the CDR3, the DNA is TGTGCCAGCAGCAATACCGGGACTAGCGGGAGGAAGCCCAACACCGGGGAGCTGTTTTTT.